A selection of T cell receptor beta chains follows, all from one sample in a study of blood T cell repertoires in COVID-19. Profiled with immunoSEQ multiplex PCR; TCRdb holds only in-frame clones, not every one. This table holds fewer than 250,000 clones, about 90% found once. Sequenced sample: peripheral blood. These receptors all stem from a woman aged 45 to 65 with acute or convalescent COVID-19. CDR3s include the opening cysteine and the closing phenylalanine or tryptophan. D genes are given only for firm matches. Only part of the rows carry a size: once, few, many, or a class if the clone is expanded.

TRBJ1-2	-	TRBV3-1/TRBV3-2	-	CASSQHTNYGYTF	TGTGCCAGCAGCCAACACACTAACTATGGCTACACCTTC
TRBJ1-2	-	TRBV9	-	CASSADWRALGYTF	TGTGCCAGCAGCGCCGACTGGCGAGCCTTGGGCTACACCTTC
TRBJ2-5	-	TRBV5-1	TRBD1	CASSNRDRGETQYF	TGCGCCAGCAGCAACCGGGACAGGGGAGAGACCCAGTACTTC
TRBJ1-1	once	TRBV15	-	CATGTGNTEAFF	TGTGCCACAGGCACAGGGAACACTGAAGCTTTCTTT
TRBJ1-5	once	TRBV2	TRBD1	CASSVPGGQPQHF	TGTGCCAGCAGTGTGCCAGGGGGGCAGCCCCAGCATTTT
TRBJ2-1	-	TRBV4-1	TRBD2	CASSRRLAGDNNEQFF	TGCGCCAGCAGCCGGCGACTAGCGGGAGATAACAATGAGCAGTTCTTC
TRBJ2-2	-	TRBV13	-	CASSLDWRSGGELFF	TGTGCCAGCAGCTTGGACTGGCGATCCGGCGGGGAGCTGTTTTTT
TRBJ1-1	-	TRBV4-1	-	CASSQGAENMNTEAFF	TGCGCCAGCAGCCAAGGGGCAGAAAACATGAACACTGAAGCTTTCTTT
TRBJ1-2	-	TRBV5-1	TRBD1	CASSLAGGGGYTF	TGCGCCAGCAGCTTGGCAGGGGGCGGTGGCTACACCTTC
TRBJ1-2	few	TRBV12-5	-	CASGGGGLLYGYTF	TGTGCTAGTGGTGGAGGAGGCCTTCTCTATGGCTACACCTTC
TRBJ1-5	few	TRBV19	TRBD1	CASRDRENQPQHF	TGTGCCAGCCGGGACAGGGAGAATCAGCCCCAGCATTTT
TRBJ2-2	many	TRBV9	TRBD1	CASSVVGTGLTGELFF	TGTGCCAGCAGCGTCGTAGGGACAGGGCTCACCGGGGAGCTGTTTTTT
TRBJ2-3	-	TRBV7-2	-	CASSFSGKPTDTQYF	TGTGCCAGCAGCTTCTCGGGGAAACCCACAGATACGCAGTATTTT
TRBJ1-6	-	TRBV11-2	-	CASSWAGQGSYNSPLHF	TGTGCCAGCAGCTGGGCAGGGCAGGGGTCCTATAATTCACCCCTCCACTTT
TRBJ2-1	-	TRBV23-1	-	CASSQSPRPRFF	TGCGCCAGCAGTCAATCTCCCCGTCCCCGGTTCTTC
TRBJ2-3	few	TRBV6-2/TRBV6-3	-	CASSYSSVTRRDTQYF	TGTGCCAGCAGTTACTCGTCCGTTACAAGGCGGGATACGCAGTATTTT
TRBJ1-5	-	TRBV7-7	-	CASSSRTSPADQPQHF	TGTGCCAGCAGCTCCCGGACTAGCCCGGCCGATCAGCCCCAGCATTTT
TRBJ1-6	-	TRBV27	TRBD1	CASRPDRFPSNSPLHF	TGTGCCAGCAGACCGGACAGGTTCCCTTCCAATTCACCCCTCCACTTT
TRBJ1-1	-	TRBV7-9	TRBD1	CASSLDPGGRNTEAFF	TGTGCCAGCAGCTTAGACCCAGGGGGCCGGAACACTGAAGCTTTCTTT
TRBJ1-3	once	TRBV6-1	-	CASSEGTVGTIYF	TGTGCCAGCAGTGAAGGGACAGTGGGCACCATATATTTT
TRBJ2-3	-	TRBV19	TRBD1	CASSTKQGPPGDTQYF	TGTGCCAGTAGTACCAAACAGGGGCCCCCCGGGGATACGCAGTATTTT
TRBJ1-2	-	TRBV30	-	CAWSGLARGGGYTF	TGTGCCTGGAGTGGACTCGCCAGGGGCGGTGGCTACACCTTC
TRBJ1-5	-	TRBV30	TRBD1	CAWGGTGGQPQHF	TGTGCCTGGGGAGGGACAGGCGGTCAGCCCCAGCATTTT
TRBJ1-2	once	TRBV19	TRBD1	CASASARGPSYGYTF	TGTGCCAGTGCCTCCGCAAGGGGGCCTTCCTATGGCTACACCTTC
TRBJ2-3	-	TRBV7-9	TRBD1	CASSPWGTGGTDTQYF	TGTGCCAGCAGCCCCTGGGGGACAGGGGGAACAGATACGCAGTATTTT
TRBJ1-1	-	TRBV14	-	CASSQSLESEAFF	TGTGCCAGCAGCCAATCATTAGAATCTGAAGCTTTCTTT
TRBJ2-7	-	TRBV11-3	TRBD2	CASSDVAGGLYEQYF	TGTGCCAGCAGCGACGTAGCGGGGGGCCTCTACGAGCAGTACTTC
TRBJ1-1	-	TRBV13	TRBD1	CASSRVGTVHTEAFF	TGTGCCAGCAGCCGAGTGGGGACAGTGCACACTGAAGCTTTCTTT
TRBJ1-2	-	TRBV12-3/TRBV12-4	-	CASSGGGYGYTF	TGTGCCAGCAGTGGCGGAGGCTATGGCTACACCTTC
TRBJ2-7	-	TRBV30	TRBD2	CAWSGRGGEEQYF	TGTGCCTGGAGTGGGCGCGGGGGGGAAGAGCAGTACTTC
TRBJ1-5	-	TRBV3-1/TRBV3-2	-	CASSQGQAGQPQHF	TGTGCCAGCAGCCAAGGGCAGGCGGGTCAGCCCCAGCATTTT
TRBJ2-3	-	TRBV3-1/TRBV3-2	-	CASSSMGSGSTDTQYF	TGTGCCAGCAGCTCAATGGGGAGCGGTAGCACAGATACGCAGTATTTT
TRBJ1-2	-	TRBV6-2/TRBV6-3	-	CASSYPQTNYGYTF	TGTGCCAGCAGTTACCCCCAGACTAACTATGGCTACACCTTC
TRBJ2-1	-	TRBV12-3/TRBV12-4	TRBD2	CASSSSGGAGVVF	TGTGCCAGCAGTAGTAGCGGGGGGGCCGGGGTGGTCTTC
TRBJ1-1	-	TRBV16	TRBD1	CASSHTGTGVTEAFF	TGTGCCAGCAGCCATACCGGGACAGGGGTGACTGAAGCTTTCTTT
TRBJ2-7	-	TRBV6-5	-	CASSLLQKSYEQYF	TGTGCCAGCAGTCTCCTACAGAAGTCCTACGAGCAGTACTTC
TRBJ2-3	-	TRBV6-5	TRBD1	CASSFGTGGVYTQYF	TGTGCCAGCAGTTTCGGGACAGGGGGTGTTTATACGCAGTATTTT
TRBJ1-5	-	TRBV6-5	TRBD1	CASRPDRGIKYLHF	TGTGCCAGCAGACCGGACAGGGGGATCAAGTACTTGCATTTT
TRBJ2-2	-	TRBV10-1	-	CASSESGTGELFF	TGCGCCAGCAGTGAAAGCGGCACCGGGGAGCTGTTTTTT
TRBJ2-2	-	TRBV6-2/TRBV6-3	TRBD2	CASSWGGVLAGDDAGELFF	TGTGCCAGCAGTTGGGGAGGGGTCCTAGCGGGAGACGATGCCGGGGAGCTGTTTTTT
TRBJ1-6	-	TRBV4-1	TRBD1	CASSQDQGAWSPLHF	TGCGCCAGCAGCCAAGATCAGGGGGCTTGGTCACCCCTCCACTTT
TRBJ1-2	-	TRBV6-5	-	CASRPQAYYGYTF	TGTGCCAGCAGGCCACAGGCGTACTATGGCTACACCTTC
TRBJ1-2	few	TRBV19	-	CASSIGGEGSFYGYTF	TGTGCCAGTAGTATTGGAGGGGAGGGCTCCTTTTATGGCTACACCTTC
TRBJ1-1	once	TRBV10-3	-	CAISESGSYTEKAFF	TGTGCCATCAGTGAGTCGGGCAGCTACACCGAAAAAGCTTTCTTT
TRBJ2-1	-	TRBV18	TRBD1	CASSPGTGNYNEQFF	TGTGCCAGCTCTCCCGGGACAGGGAACTACAATGAGCAGTTCTTC
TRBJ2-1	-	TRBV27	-	CATSQVGQLNEQFF	TGTGCCACCTCTCAGGTGGGACAACTGAATGAGCAGTTCTTC